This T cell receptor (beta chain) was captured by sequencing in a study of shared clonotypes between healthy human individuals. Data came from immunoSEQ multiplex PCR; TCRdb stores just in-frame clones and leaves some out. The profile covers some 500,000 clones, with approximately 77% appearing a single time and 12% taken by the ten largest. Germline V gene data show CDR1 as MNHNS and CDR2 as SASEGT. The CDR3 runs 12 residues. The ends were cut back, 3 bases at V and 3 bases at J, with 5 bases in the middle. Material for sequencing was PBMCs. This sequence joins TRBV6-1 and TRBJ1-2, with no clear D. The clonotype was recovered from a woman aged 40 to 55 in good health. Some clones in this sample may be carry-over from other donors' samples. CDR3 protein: CASSDRYYGYTF. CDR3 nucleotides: TGTGCCAGCAGTGACCGTTACTATGGCTACACCTTC.